The next 5 T cell receptor beta chains were all read from a single sample in a study of T cell repertoires in cytomegalovirus infection. TCRdb independently ran MiXCR on the reads; one entry per CDR3 protein. The sample consists of approximately 250,000 distinct CDR3 sequences, roughly an eighth of them appearing once. The sample consisted of PBMCs. All receptors come from a human donor in good health (CMV status not recorded). Some clones in this sample may be carry-over from other donors' samples.

This clonotype occurred many times. The V call is TRBV7-2, the J call TRBJ2-1; D assignment may be TRBD1 or TRBD2 (5 bases each). Germline assignment: CDR1 SGHTA and CDR2 FQGNSA. This CDR3 region has 13 residues. Trimming stripped 4 bases from V and 11 bases from J, with 15 bases between. CDR3 coding DNA: TGTGCCAGCAGCTCAAGTCAGGGAGTTAAGCAGTTCTTC. It translates to CASSSSQGVKQFF.

The chain couples TRBV5-4 to TRBJ1-3, with no clear D. CDR3 length equals 14 residues. The V gene's germline CDR1 is SGHNT and CDR2 YYREEE (reference sequence). The germline V and J ends were trimmed by 0 bases and 8 bases, with 12 bases remaining between them. CDR3 loop: CASSLEAALDTIYF. The CDR3 nucleotides are TGTGCCAGCAGCTTGGAGGCCGCGTTAGACACCATATATTTT.

This clonotype was detected a few times. The J gene is TRBJ2-3, the V gene TRBV29-1; a weak D match, TRBD1 (7 bases). In germline, CDR1 is SQVTM, CDR2 ANQGSEA. Deletions cut 5 bases from V and 2 bases from J, with 17 bases between. The CDR3 consists of 15 residues. CDR3 sequence: CSVQLQGRNTDTQYF. The DNA of the CDR3 is TGCAGCGTTCAACTACAGGGGAGGAACACAGATACGCAGTATTTT.

CDR3 protein: CASTLRENTEAFF. The CDR3 nucleotides read TGTGCCAGCACCCTCAGGGAGAACACTGAAGCTTTCTTT. V usage is TRBV28 and J usage is TRBJ1-1, with a possible D match to TRBD1 (5 bases). Germline lookup yields CDR1 MDHEN and CDR2 SYDVKM. V was pared by 7 bases and J by 1 base, with 10 bases between. The CDR3 is made up of 13 amino acids.

This clonotype was counted ten times or more. The chain combines TRBV7-2 with TRBJ1-1, with D perhaps matching TRBD1 (5 bases). The V gene lost 2 bases and the J gene lost 0 bases, with 16 bases spanning the gap. Looked up from germline, CDR1 is SGHTA and CDR2 is FQGNSA. CDR3 length: 17 residues. As DNA, the CDR3 is TGTGCCAGCAGCTTACCAGGGCGGCAGACCATGAACACTGAAGCTTTCTTT. Translated: CASSLPGRQTMNTEAFF.